The sequence of this T cell receptor beta chain was determined in a study of a mutant IDH1 vaccine in newly diagnosed glioma. Study context: An approximately 62% male, about 40% female split and a mean age of about 44 years characterized treated patients. Patients had received radiotherapy, temozolomide, or both previously, most receiving both.

Time point given: week 23, last vaccination. The vaccine gave 300 ug of a 20-mer mutant IDH1 peptide subcutaneously per dose. There are 15 residues in the CDR3. Germline CDR1 and CDR2: MNHNS and SASEGT. V lost 8 bases, J lost 5 bases, and 21 bases lay in between. Profiling relied on immunoSEQ multiplex PCR, and the TCRdb table lists in-frame clones only, not all of them. The data contain about 44,000 clones, around 93% of them singletons. Worth noting for this clone: The antigen is not known.

This chain connects TRBV6-1 to TRBJ1-2; D is unclear. The receptor's source is a man between 45 and 60 years old with glioma. The sequencing here drew on PBMCs, taken from a glioma patient whose treatment included an IDH1 peptide vaccine. As DNA, the CDR3 is TGTGCCAGCGAAGCCGGGCCCCGGGCGGGGTATGGCTACACCTTC. Protein product: CASEAGPRAGYGYTF.